This TCR beta chain was captured in a study of blood T cell repertoires in COVID-19. Study as a whole: The United States, Italy and Spain supplied acute and convalescent COVID-19 samples. PBMCs, B-cell-depleted T cells, or T cells were the source of the cDNA or gDNA that made up the material.

Original data processing: Researchers report that nucleated cell counts were estimated from reference gene primer amplification. Sequencing used immunoSEQ multiplex PCR; TCRdb keeps in-frame clones, though not all of them. The V and J calls and the clone size are those of that table, but D and trimming were determined from the DNA. This repertoire shows some 26,000 clones, around 90% found once; its top ten account for 4% to 5.5%. V lost 1 base and J 7 bases, leaving 11 bases between the germline ends. The germline gives CDR1 SNHLY, CDR2 FYNNEI. This CDR3 region has 15 residues. The chain employs TRBV2 and TRBJ1-6, with a weak D call TRBD1 (5 bases). This TCR was sampled from a man in his 70s with active COVID-19. The material sequenced was peripheral blood. The CDR3 loop reads CASSEDQGGNSPLHF. The CDR3 DNA follows: TGTGCCAGCAGTGAAGATCAGGGAGGGAATTCACCCCTCCACTTT.